This entry is about one T cell receptor beta chain. Under the authors' procedure: It was from reference gene primer amplification that nucleated cell counts were estimated. Only in-frame clones appear in the TCRdb table, and some are missing; sequencing was by immunoSEQ multiplex PCR. Clone size and V and J calls were adopted from that table, with D and trimming inferred from the DNA. The sample lists 26,000 or so clones, around nine tenths occurring once. The CDR3 totals 16 residues. The V end was cut by 5 bases, the J end by 4 bases, with 18 bases between. CDR1 and CDR2 (germline): MNHEY, SMNVEV (reference sequence). This specimen comes from a study of blood T cell repertoires in COVID-19. Study overall: There were acute and convalescent COVID-19 samples, and they came from the United States, Italy and Spain. The cDNA or gDNA used as material had been derived from T cells, B-cell-depleted T cells, or PBMCs.

The TCR sequence derives from a human donor in a cohort sampled during active COVID-19. The chain is built from TRBV27 and TRBJ1-5, with D maybe TRBD1 (5 bases). Sequenced material: peripheral blood. CDR3 sequence: CASSASRAKGNQPQHF. The DNA for the CDR3 is TGTGCCAGCAGTGCGAGCCGGGCCAAGGGGAATCAGCCCCAGCATTTT.